The sequence of this TCR beta chain was determined in a study of vaccination effects on CD4 cells after COVID-19. Scientists isolated CD4+ T cells after a roughly 9-day culture period ended. Data came from immunoSEQ multiplex PCR; TCRdb stores just in-frame clones and leaves some out. This table holds 50,000 to 70,000 clones, approximately 72% found once. This CDR3 has 15 amino acids. V was cut by 3 bases and J by 6 bases, with 17 bases left in between. Comments on this clone: The antigen remains undetermined.

The source was CD4+ T cells from PBMCs cultured without peptide, collected before COVID-19 vaccination. This receptor was obtained from a human donor who had a prior SARS-CoV-2 infection. This rearrangement joins TRBV23-1 to TRBJ1-1; perhaps TRBD1 as D (5 bases). TRBV23-1 carries the ORF label, with uncertain function. Here the CDR3 reads CASSQLKSVGAEAFF. The CDR3 nucleotides are TGCGCCAGCAGTCAGCTCAAATCCGTGGGGGCTGAAGCTTTCTTT.